Shown below are 11 T cell receptor beta chains from a single sample sequenced in a study of T cells after yellow fever vaccination. MiXCR, run by TCRdb on the 5' RACE reads, gives a single entry per CDR3 protein. The data show a few hundred thousand distinct CDR3 sequences, roughly 4.3% seen once. Here the sequenced sample was PBMCs, taken 5 days after the yellow fever booster vaccination. These receptors came from a man in his late teens or twenties who received the YFV17D yellow fever vaccine.

The CDR3 region is CASSPQVSSHEQYV. The DNA of the CDR3 is TGTGCCAGCAGCCCTCAGGTTAGCTCTCACGAGCAGTACGTC. V gene TRBV3-1 combines with J gene TRBJ2-7; D remains ambiguous. V lost 4 bases, J lost 5 bases, and 15 bases lay in between. This CDR3 is 14 amino acids long. From germline, CDR1 is LGHDT and CDR2 YNNKEL (reference sequence).

Only a few counts were recorded for this clonotype. The V and J genes are TRBV4-2 and TRBJ2-5, with 8 nucleotides matching TRBD1. The CDR3 totals 17 residues. The V gene's germline CDR1 is LGHNA and CDR2 YNFKEQ. V dropped 1 base and J dropped 5; count of bases not matched to a gene: 12. CDR3 coding DNA: TGTGCCAGCAGCCAAGCTCAGGGGGCTCCCTCGGGGGAGACCCAGTACTTC. Translation: CASSQAQGAPSGETQYF.

This clonotype was detected many times. The CDR3 DNA reads as TGCAGTGCGAGGGCTGGAGGGACAGATACGCAGTATTTT. This gives the protein CSARAGGTDTQYF. The chain links TRBV20-1 to TRBJ2-3; D may be TRBD2 (6 bases). The germline V gene has CDR1 DFQATT and CDR2 SNEGSKA (reference sequence). The CDR3 covers 13 residues. The germline V and J ends were trimmed by 6 bases and 3 bases, with 13 bases remaining between them.

Only a few counts were recorded for this clonotype. The gene calls are TRBV27 and TRBJ2-7; D not certain. Trimming pared 6 bases from V and 2 bases from J, leaving 14 bases between. Germline V gives CDR1 MNHEY, CDR2 SMNVEV (reference sequence). CDR3 length equals 14 residues. CDR3 sequence (DNA): TGTGCCAGCAGCTCCTTGGCAGCAACCTACGAGCAGTACGTC. Its translation is CASSSLAATYEQYV.

This sequence joins TRBV28 and TRBJ2-7; D is possibly TRBD2 (7 bases). V lost 3 bases and J 5 bases, leaving 17 bases between the germline ends. The CDR3 covers 15 residues. Germline-derived CDR1 and CDR2 are MDHEN and SYDVKM. DNA of the CDR3: TGTGCCAGCAGTTTGGGGGGGGCAGAGGGAAACGAGCAGTACTTC. Its protein is CASSLGGAEGNEQYF.

This clonotype was counted ten times or more. This chain connects TRBV5-1 to TRBJ1-3; a weak D match, TRBD1 (6 bases). Trimming removed 0 bases from V and 0 bases from J, with 10 bases in between. Germline V lookup: CDR1 SGHRS, CDR2 YFSETQ. The CDR3 length is 16 residues. The CDR3 sequence is CASSLVGGHSGNTIYF. CDR3 in DNA: TGCGCCAGCAGCTTGGTCGGGGGCCACTCTGGAAACACCATATATTTT. Variable domain in full (rest from reference TRBV5-1 and TRBJ1-3): KAGVTQTPRYLIKTRGQQVTLSCSPISGHRSVSWYQQTPGQGLQFLFEYFSETQRNKGNFPGRFSGRQFSNSRSEMNVSTLELGDSALYLCASSLVGGHSGNTIYFGEGSWLTVV.

This clonotype was observed a few times. The chain employs TRBV5-1 and TRBJ2-5, with D possibly TRBD2 on 6 matching bases. The germline gives CDR1 SGHRS, CDR2 YFSETQ. CDR3 length: 14 amino acids. The germline V and J ends were trimmed by 4 bases and 1 base, with 11 bases remaining between them. CDR3 protein: CASSTTSSQETQYF. The CDR3 bases are TGCGCCAGCAGCACGACTAGTTCCCAAGAGACCCAGTACTTC.

The V and J genes are TRBV5-6 and TRBJ2-7; tentative D call: TRBD2 (6 bases). This CDR3 has 15 residues. V was clipped by 0 bases and J by 3 bases, with 13 bases between them. CDR1 SGHDT and CDR2 YYEEEE come from the germline V gene. The CDR3 loop is CASSLGRRGLYEQYV. CDR3 nucleotide sequence: TGTGCCAGCAGCTTGGGCCGGAGGGGCCTCTACGAGCAGTACGTC.

There are a few counts of this clonotype. The rearrangement uses TRBV7-9 and TRBJ2-5, with D unresolved. This CDR3 is built from 12 residues. V was clipped by 6 bases and J by 0 bases, with 5 bases between them. Germline V gene lookup returns CDR1 SEHNR and CDR2 FQNEAQ (reference sequence). CDR3: CASRRYQETQYF. CDR3 DNA: TGTGCCAGCAGAAGATACCAAGAGACCCAGTACTTC.

This clonotype was picked up a small number of times. The chain couples TRBV6-2 or TRBV6-3 to TRBJ2-1; the match to TRBD1 covers 9 bases. The CDR3 consists of 15 residues. Germline V gives CDR1 MNHEY, CDR2 SVGEGT. J lost 7 bases, V lost 5 bases, and 9 bases had no gene match. CDR3 protein: CASSHPGQGKNEQFF. The CDR3 region has the DNA TGTGCCAGCAGTCACCCGGGACAGGGCAAAAATGAGCAGTTCTTC.

This clonotype was seen many times. The chain joins TRBV20-1 to TRBJ2-7; tentative D call: TRBD2 (5 bases). The CDR3 sequence is 13 residues long. Germline values: CDR1 DFQATT, CDR2 SNEGSKA (reference sequence). Trimming took 7 bases from V and 3 from J, leaving 16 bases between them. DNA for the CDR3: TGCAGTGGACAAAGAGTAGCGCTCTACGAGCAGTACTTC. Translated, it gives CSGQRVALYEQYF.